The TCR beta chain described here comes from a study of T cells in Graves' hyperthyroidism and ophthalmopathy. Whole-study context: Prior to any treatment, at the point of initial diagnosis, peripheral blood was collected.

The definition of stable Graves' hyperthyroidism was no ophthalmopathy progression within 18 months. Diagnoses were made from clinical symptoms, serum measures (thyroxine and TRAb), thyroid ultrasound and orbital computed tomography. Findings and limits, study-wide: The blood repertoire included most of the expanded thyroid clonotypes above 0.001.

This CDR3 comprises 13 residues. Trimming shortened V by 2 bases and J by 4 bases, and 6 bases separated the two germline ends. Germline CDR1 SEHNR, CDR2 FQNEAQ (reference sequence). This clonotype was seen more than once but under ten times. Its antigen is unknown. Amplified regions were TCR beta CDR3 sequences from RNA transcripts. The HTBI primer set drove a first-round RT-PCR of the TCR CDR3. TCRdb passed the multiplex PCR reads through MiXCR, listing each CDR3 protein once. This table holds under 450,000 distinct CDR3 sequences, roughly 14% found once. The receptor was isolated from a woman under 30 with Graves' hyperthyroidism. The sample was blood. This chain joins TRBV7-9 and TRBJ1-3; D is undetermined. As DNA, the CDR3 is TGTGCCAGCAGCTTAATTGGGGGAAACACCATATATTTT. Translated: CASSLIGGNTIYF.